The 4 T cell receptor beta chains reported below all come from one sample, sequenced in a study of blood T cells in healthy people across ages. The authors ran a second PCR of roughly 6 to 12 cycles using a sample-barcoded 5' primer and a J-beta primer mix. One entry per CDR3 protein results from TCRdb running MiXCR on the 5' RACE reads. The sample shows 650,000 or so distinct CDR3 sequences, about 51% of them seen only once. Input material: blood. The receptors come from a woman at least 80 years old in good health.

This chain uses TRBV25-1 with TRBJ1-2; D gene ambiguous. The CDR3 has 12 amino acids. V was cut by 5 bases and J by 9 bases, with 13 bases left in between. Per the germline V gene, CDR1 is MGHDK and CDR2 is SYGVNS. The CDR3 nucleotides are TGTGCCAGCAGTCTTGGGGTACGGAGCTACACCTTC. Its translation is CASSLGVRSYTF.

To note about this clonotype: A read error may explain this, as a much larger clone is one base away. This sequence joins TRBV12-3 or TRBV12-4 and TRBJ2-3; D unresolved. The CDR3 is made up of 15 amino acids. The chain's CDR3 is CASSPQRVVRDTHYF. CDR3 nucleotide sequence: TGTGCCAGCAGCCCTCAAAGGGTGGTCCGAGATACGCATTATTTT.

This chain connects TRBV20-1 to TRBJ2-5, with 7 bases aligning to TRBD2. This CDR3 region has 13 residues. The V segment lost 4 bases and the J segment 5 bases; nucleotides outside the gene matches: 7. Germline assignment: CDR1 DFQATT and CDR2 SNEGSKA (reference sequence). CDR3 in amino acids: CSAKGLAVETQYF. CDR3 DNA sequence: TGCAGTGCTAAGGGGCTAGCGGTGGAGACCCAGTACTTC.

This clonotype appeared many times. The gene calls are TRBV12-3 or TRBV12-4 and TRBJ2-1, with D unresolved. The CDR3 is 15 residues long. Trimming left V 5 bases short and J 0 bases short, with 11 bases between. For the CDR3, the DNA is TGTGCCAGCAGTCCCGACTCAAGCTCCTACAATGAGCAGTTCTTC. Its translation is CASSPDSSSYNEQFF.